This record covers a single TCR beta chain. Its specificity is unknown. The V and J ends lost 5 bases and 4 bases respectively, with 18 bases between them. CDR1 SGHKS and CDR2 YYEKEE come from the germline V gene (reference sequence). The CDR3 extends over 15 amino acids. The method was immunoSEQ multiplex PCR; TCRdb's version includes in-frame clones alone and lacks a portion of them. The data hold tens of thousands of clones, with 75% to 95% observed a single time. The data derive from a study of T cell responses to AZD1222 COVID-19 vaccine. Study observations and caveats: Vaccine-associated CD4 TCRs spanned spike, dominant at 160-218 and 743-854. Two doses of AZD1222 preceded a rise in Spike-specific TCR breadth and depth. Baseline testing showed seropositivity in only six AZD1222 recipients.

This receptor was identified in an adult who received the AZD1222 COVID-19 vaccine. Sample: peripheral blood, taken 28 days after the second AZD1222 dose. The rearrangement uses TRBV5-5 and TRBJ2-5, with D unclear. CDR3 sequence reads: CASRTSFSYLETQYF. The CDR3 region has the DNA TGTGCCAGCAGGACGAGCTTTTCCTACCTAGAGACCCAGTACTTC.